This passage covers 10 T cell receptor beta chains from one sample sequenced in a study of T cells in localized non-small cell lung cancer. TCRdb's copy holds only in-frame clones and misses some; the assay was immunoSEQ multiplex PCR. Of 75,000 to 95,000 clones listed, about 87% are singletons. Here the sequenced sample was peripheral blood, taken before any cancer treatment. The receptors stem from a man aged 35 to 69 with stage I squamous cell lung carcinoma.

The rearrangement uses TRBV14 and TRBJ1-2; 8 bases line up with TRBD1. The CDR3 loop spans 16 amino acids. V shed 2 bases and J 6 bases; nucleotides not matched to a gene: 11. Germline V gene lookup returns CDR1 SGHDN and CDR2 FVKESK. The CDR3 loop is CASSQQTGAVSNGYTF. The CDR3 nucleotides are TGTGCCAGCAGCCAACAGACAGGGGCGGTTTCCAATGGCTACACCTTC.

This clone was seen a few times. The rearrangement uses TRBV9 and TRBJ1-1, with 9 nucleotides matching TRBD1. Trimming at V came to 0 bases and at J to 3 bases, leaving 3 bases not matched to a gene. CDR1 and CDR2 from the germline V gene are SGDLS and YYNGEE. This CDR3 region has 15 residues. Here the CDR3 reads CASSVAQGAYTEAFF. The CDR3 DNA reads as TGTGCCAGCAGCGTAGCACAGGGGGCCTACACTGAAGCTTTCTTT. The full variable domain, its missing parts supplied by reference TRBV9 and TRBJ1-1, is DSGVTQTPKHLITATGQRVTLRCSPRSGDLSVYWYQQSLDQGLQFLIQYYNGEERAKGNILERFSAQQFPDLHSELNLSSLELGDSALYFCASSVAQGAYTEAFFGQGTRLTVV.

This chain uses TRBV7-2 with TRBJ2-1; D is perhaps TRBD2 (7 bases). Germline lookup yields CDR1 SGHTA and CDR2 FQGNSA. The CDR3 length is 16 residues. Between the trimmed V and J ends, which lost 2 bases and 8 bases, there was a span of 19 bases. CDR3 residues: CASSLWGRGGGDEQFF. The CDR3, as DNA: TGTGCCAGCAGCTTATGGGGTAGGGGCGGGGGCGATGAGCAGTTCTTC.

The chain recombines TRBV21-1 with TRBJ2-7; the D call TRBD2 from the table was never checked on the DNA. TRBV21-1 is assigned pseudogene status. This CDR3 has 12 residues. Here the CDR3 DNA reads TGTGCCAACAACCTACTAAGGAACGAGCAGTACTTC. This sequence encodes CANNLLRNEQYF.

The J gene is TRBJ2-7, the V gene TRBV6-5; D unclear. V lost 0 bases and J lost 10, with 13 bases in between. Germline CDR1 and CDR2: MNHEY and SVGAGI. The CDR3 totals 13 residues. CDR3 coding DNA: TGTGCCAGCAGTTACTCAATCCAAAACCGACAGTACTTC. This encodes CASSYSIQNRQYF.

The CDR3 region has the DNA TGCGCCAGCAGTGATCGGGCCTCGTACCAAGAGACCCAGTACTTC. It yields the protein CASSDRASYQETQYF. The chain couples TRBV10-2 to TRBJ2-5; no clear D. V shed 3 bases and J shed 0 bases, with 11 bases lying between them. CDR3 size: 15 residues. Per germline, CDR1 WSHSY and CDR2 SAAADI.

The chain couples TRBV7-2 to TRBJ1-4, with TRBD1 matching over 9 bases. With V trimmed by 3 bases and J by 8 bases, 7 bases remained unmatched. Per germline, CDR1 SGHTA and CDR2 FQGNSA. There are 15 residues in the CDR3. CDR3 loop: CASSFPGQGSEKLFF. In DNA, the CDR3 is TGTGCCAGCAGCTTCCCGGGACAGGGTAGCGAAAAACTGTTTTTT.

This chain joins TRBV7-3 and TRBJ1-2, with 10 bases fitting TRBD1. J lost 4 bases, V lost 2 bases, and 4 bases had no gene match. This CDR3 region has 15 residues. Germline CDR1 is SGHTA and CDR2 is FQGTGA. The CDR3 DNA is TGTGCCAGCAGCTTATTACGACAGGGGGCCTATGGCTACACCTTC. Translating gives CASSLLRQGAYGYTF.

CDR3: CASRALGGNQPQHF. The CDR3, as DNA: TGTGCCAGTAGGGCCTTAGGGGGCAATCAGCCCCAGCATTTT. The genes are TRBV19 and TRBJ1-5, with D perhaps matching TRBD1 (5 bases). The V end lost 6 bases, the J end lost 2 bases, and 11 bases lay between the germline ends. The CDR3 spans 14 residues. Germline V gene data show CDR1 as LNHDA and CDR2 as SQIVND (reference sequence).

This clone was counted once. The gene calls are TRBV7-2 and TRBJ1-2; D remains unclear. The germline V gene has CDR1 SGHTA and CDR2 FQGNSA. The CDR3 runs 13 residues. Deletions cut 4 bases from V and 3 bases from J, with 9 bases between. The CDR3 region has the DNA TGTGCCAGCAGCTCCACCTCTTACTATGGCTACACCTTC. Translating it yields CASSSTSYYGYTF. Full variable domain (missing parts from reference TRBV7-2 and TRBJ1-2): GAGVSQSPSNKVTEKGKDVELRCDPISGHTALYWYRQSLGQGLEFLIYFQGNSAPDKSGLPSDRFSAERTGGSVSTLTIQRTQQEDSAVYLCASSSTSYYGYTFGSGTRLTVV.